The rows below give T cell receptor beta chains drawn from one sample of a study of blood T cell repertoires in COVID-19. TCRdb's copy holds only in-frame clones and misses some; the assay was immunoSEQ multiplex PCR. The sample contains more than 120,000 clones, 88% of which appear only once. The sequenced material came from peripheral blood. These receptors were taken from a human donor in a cohort sampled during active COVID-19. The CDR3 runs from the conserved cysteine through the conserved F or W. The D gene is left open where the match is weak. Clone size is stated in some rows and not others, as once, few, many or a class when expanded.

j_call clone_size d_call v_call cdr3_nt cdr3_aa
TRBJ1-4 NA TRBD1 TRBV5-1 TGCGCCAGCAGCTTAGGACAGGGGGAAAAACTGTTTTTT CASSLGQGEKLFF
TRBJ2-5 NA TRBD2 TRBV12-5 TGTGCTAGTGGTTTAGTAACTAGCGGGGGGTTCCAAGAGACCCAGTACTTC CASGLVTSGGFQETQYF
TRBJ2-2 NA TRBD2 TRBV7-7 TGTGCCAGCAGCCCACGACTAGCGGGGGCGAGTACCGGGGAGCTGTTTTTT CASSPRLAGASTGELFF
TRBJ2-7 NA NA TRBV5-5 TGTGCCAGCAGCTTGGGCCCCTATGGCGAGCAGTACTTC CASSLGPYGEQYF
TRBJ2-5 NA TRBD1 TRBV4-1 TGCGCCAGCAGCCATGGTCTCTGGACAGGCAAAGAGACCCAGTACTTC CASSHGLWTGKETQYF
TRBJ1-4 NA NA TRBV25-1 TGTGCCAGCAGTGCGAATGAAAAACTGTTTTTT CASSANEKLFF
TRBJ2-7 NA NA TRBV14 TGTGCCAGCAGCCTTCGGGGAGACGAGCAGTACTTC CASSLRGDEQYF
TRBJ1-5 NA NA TRBV12-3/TRBV12-4 TGTGCCAGCAGTTTCAGGGGTGATCAGCCCCAGCATTTT CASSFRGDQPQHF
TRBJ2-1 NA NA TRBV2 TGTGCCAGCAGTGAACCAGGACCGACCAGGGTAAAATCCTACAATGAGCAGTTCTTC CASSEPGPTRVKSYNEQFF
TRBJ2-7 NA TRBD1 TRBV2 TGTGCCAGCACAAAGGGGGCGATCCTCTACGAGCAGTACTTC CASTKGAILYEQYF
TRBJ1-2 NA TRBD1 TRBV7-9 TGTGCCAGCAGCACGACGACAGGGGACTATGGCTACACCTTC CASSTTTGDYGYTF
TRBJ1-3 NA TRBD1 TRBV18 TGTGCCAGCTCACCTAGGGGACAGCCCTCTGGAAACACCATATATTTT CASSPRGQPSGNTIYF
TRBJ1-2 NA NA TRBV24-1 TGTGCCACCAGTGACCCCAGGGGATCCCCTAACTATGGCTACACCTTC CATSDPRGSPNYGYTF
TRBJ1-4 NA NA TRBV30 TGTGCCTGGAGTGTAGACCTTCGGAGTAGAGTTTTT CAWSVDLRSRVF
TRBJ2-3 NA NA TRBV29-1 TGCAGCGTTGCCGAGGATACGCAGTATTTT CSVAEDTQYF
TRBJ2-7 NA NA TRBV29-1 TGCAGCGTTCGACGAGACCGGAGCTCCTACGAGCAGTACTTC CSVRRDRSSYEQYF
TRBJ1-2 NA TRBD1 TRBV9 TGTGCCAGCAGCGTAGGAGGGGACAGTGCCTATGGCTACACCTTC CASSVGGDSAYGYTF
TRBJ1-6 NA NA TRBV27 TGTGCCAGCAGGGCGACGGGGTTCTATAATTCACCCCTCCACTTT CASRATGFYNSPLHF
TRBJ2-5 NA NA TRBV3-1/TRBV3-2 TGTGCCAGCAGCCAAGATCCAGGGGGGAAGGAGACCCAGTACTTC CASSQDPGGKETQYF
TRBJ1-2 NA NA TRBV19 TGTGCCAGTAGTATCGGGCCAGGGACTGACTATGGCTACACCTTC CASSIGPGTDYGYTF
TRBJ1-4 NA NA TRBV19 TGTGCCAGTACCCAGGTCTTCACAGGTGAACTGTTTTTT CASTQVFTGELFF
TRBJ1-2 few TRBD1 TRBV14 TGTGCCAGCAGCCAAGGGACAGGGGGGTACTATGGCTACACCTTC CASSQGTGGYYGYTF
TRBJ1-1 NA NA TRBV29-1 TGCAGCGTTGGGCCAGGAACCATGAACACTGAAGCTTTCTTT CSVGPGTMNTEAFF
TRBJ1-6 NA NA TRBV9 TGTGCCAGCAGCGAACAGGTACATAATTCACCCCTCCACTTT CASSEQVHNSPLHF
TRBJ2-7 NA NA TRBV5-4 TGTGCCAGCAGCTTGGCCGGCGCCCCAGGCGAGCAGTACTTC CASSLAGAPGEQYF
TRBJ1-5 NA NA TRBV7-6 TGTGCCAGCAGCTTAGAAGGAGATAGCAATCAGCCCCAGCATTTT CASSLEGDSNQPQHF
TRBJ1-2 NA TRBD1 TRBV2 TGTGCCAGCAGTGAAACGACAGGGGACTATGGCTACACCTTC CASSETTGDYGYTF
TRBJ2-1 NA TRBD1 TRBV9 TGTGCCAGCAGCAGGGGGCATTGGAATGAGCAGTTCTTC CASSRGHWNEQFF
TRBJ1-2 NA NA TRBV7-8 TGTGCCAGCAGCTTAACCGGAGGCTATGGCTACACCTTC CASSLTGGYGYTF